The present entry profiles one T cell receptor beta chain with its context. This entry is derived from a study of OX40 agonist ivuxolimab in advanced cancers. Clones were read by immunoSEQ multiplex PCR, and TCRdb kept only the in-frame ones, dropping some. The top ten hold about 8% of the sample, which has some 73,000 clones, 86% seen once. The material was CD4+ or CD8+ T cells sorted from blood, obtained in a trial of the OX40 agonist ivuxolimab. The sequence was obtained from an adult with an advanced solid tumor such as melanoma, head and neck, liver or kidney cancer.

CDR3 in DNA: TGTGCCAGCAGCTTCACTGGTACTGAAGCTTTCTTT. It encodes CASSFTGTEAFF. This chain joins TRBV11-2 and TRBJ1-1; no clear D. Germline V gives CDR1 SGHAT, CDR2 FQNNGV. V dropped 3 bases and J dropped 5 bases, with 7 bases sitting between them. This CDR3 has 12 amino acids.